The 25 T cell receptor beta chains given below trace back to one sample, sequenced in a study of OX40 agonist ivuxolimab in advanced cancers. This table comes from immunoSEQ multiplex PCR, and its TCRdb copy is limited to in-frame clones, with some not included. The data contain some 63,000 clones, more than 70% of them singletons. Sequenced material: CD4+ or CD8+ T cells sorted from blood, taken in a trial of the OX40 agonist ivuxolimab. The receptors come from an adult with an advanced solid tumor such as melanoma, head and neck, liver or kidney cancer.

The chain joins TRBV9 to TRBJ2-3, with 8 bases identical to TRBD2. The CDR3 runs 14 residues. V shed 3 bases and J 6 bases; nucleotides not matched to a gene: 6. Germline CDR1 reads SGDLS; CDR2 reads YYNGEE. CDR3 in DNA: TGTGCCAGCAGCGGAACTAGCGGCAGGGATACGCAGTATTTT. As protein: CASSGTSGRDTQYF.

The rearrangement uses TRBV7-2 and TRBJ1-5; the D is unclear. The germline CDR1 and CDR2 sequences are SGHTA and FQGNSA. CDR3 length: 12 amino acids. The ends were cut back, 5 bases at V and 3 bases at J, with 5 bases in the middle. CDR3 coding DNA: TGTGCCAGCAGCCCGCCCAATCAGCCCCAGCATTTT. Protein: CASSPPNQPQHF.

This chain connects TRBV19 to TRBJ2-5; TRBD2 matches at 13 bases. The V segment lost 2 bases and the J segment 4 bases; nucleotides outside the gene matches: 7. The CDR3 is made up of 17 amino acids. Germline CDR1 is LNHDA and CDR2 is SQIVND (reference sequence). The CDR3 sequence is CASSIRLAGGAVETQYF. CDR3 sequence (DNA): TGTGCCAGTAGTATAAGACTAGCGGGAGGAGCGGTAGAGACCCAGTACTTC.

This clone was detected only a few times. The chain links TRBV5-6 to TRBJ2-7, with D perhaps TRBD1 (6 bases). The CDR3 sequence is 14 residues long. The V end was cut by 3 bases, the J end by 4 bases, with 14 bases between. Per germline, CDR1 SGHDT and CDR2 YYEEEE. Here the CDR3 reads CASSWGRGSYEQYF. CDR3 DNA: TGTGCCAGCAGCTGGGGAAGGGGGTCATACGAGCAGTACTTC.

This chain links TRBV5-4 with TRBJ2-1, with 13 bases lining up with TRBD2. The CDR3 spans 15 residues. Trimming removed 4 bases from V and 8 bases from J; junction bases left unmatched: 6. CDR1 and CDR2 from the germline V gene are SGHNT and YYREEE (reference sequence). The CDR3 region is CASSPTSGGGYEQFF. CDR3 bases: TGTGCCAGCAGCCCCACTAGCGGGGGGGGCTATGAGCAGTTCTTC.

The V and J genes are TRBV9 and TRBJ2-2, with D hard to call. The CDR3 loop spans 14 amino acids. Per the germline V gene, CDR1 is SGDLS and CDR2 is YYNGEE. The V gene lost 0 bases and the J gene lost 7 bases, with 10 bases spanning the gap. The CDR3 spells CASSVAPPDGELFF. The CDR3, as DNA: TGTGCCAGCAGCGTAGCTCCCCCGGACGGGGAGCTGTTTTTT.

The chain is built from TRBV6-1 and TRBJ2-7; weak D call: TRBD1 (5 bases). Per germline, CDR1 MNHNS and CDR2 SASEGT. The CDR3 length is 12 residues. V shed 6 bases and J shed 3 bases, with 9 bases lying between them. The CDR3 region has the DNA TGTGCCAGCAGGGACATTAACTACGAGCAGTACTTC. Its protein is CASRDINYEQYF.

This clone was observed a handful of times. The rearrangement joins TRBV28 to TRBJ2-7; 12 bases match TRBD2. Germline-derived CDR1 and CDR2 are MDHEN and SYDVKM. V gave up 6 bases and J gave up 4 bases; unmatched junction bases: 16. This CDR3 comprises 18 residues. CDR3 DNA: TGTGCCAGCAGCCGAGGGGGACTAGCGGGCGGCATATCTTACGAGCAGTACTTC. Protein product: CASSRGGLAGGISYEQYF. The entire variable domain, with the rest obtained from reference TRBV28 and TRBJ2-7, is as follows: DVKVTQSSRYLVKRTGEKVFLECVQDMDHENMFWYRQDPGLGLRLIYFSYDVKMKEKGDIPEGYSVSREKKERFSLILESASTNQTSMYLCASSRGGLAGGISYEQYFGPGTRLTVT.

The chain links TRBV4-1 to TRBJ1-2; 10 nucleotides agree with TRBD1. J was trimmed by 4 bases and V by 4 bases; bases with no gene match: 9. The CDR3 has 16 amino acids. The germline V gene encodes CDR1 MGHRA and CDR2 YSYEKL. The CDR3 DNA reads TGCGCCAGCAGCCGAGAAGGACAGGGGGTGGTCTATGGCTACACCTTC. Residues: CASSREGQGVVYGYTF.

The rearrangement joins TRBV28 to TRBJ1-6; maybe TRBD1 (5 bases). CDR1 MDHEN and CDR2 SYDVKM come from the germline V gene. This CDR3 spans 12 amino acids. Trimming pared 7 bases from V and 10 bases from J, leaving 11 bases between. For the CDR3, the DNA is TGTGCCAGCACCCTCTCAGGGTCACCCCTCCACTTT. Its translation: CASTLSGSPLHF.

The gene calls are TRBV18 and TRBJ2-1; 14 bases match TRBD2. J was trimmed by 6 bases and V by 3 bases; bases with no gene match: 1. CDR3 length: 15 amino acids. CDR1 KGHSH and CDR2 LQKENI come from the germline V gene. Here the CDR3 reads CASSPGLAGVNEQFF. The CDR3 DNA reads TGTGCCAGCTCACCGGGACTAGCGGGAGTCAATGAGCAGTTCTTC. The variable domain in full, with the rest retrieved from reference TRBV18 and TRBJ2-1, is NAGVMQNPRHLVRRRGQEARLRCSPMKGHSHVYWYRQLPEEGLKFMVYLQKENIIDESGMPKERFSAEFPKEGPSILRIQQVVRGDSAAYFCASSPGLAGVNEQFFGPGTRLTVL.

This rearrangement joins TRBV28 to TRBJ1-6; D gene unclear. Germline CDR1 reads MDHEN; CDR2 reads SYDVKM. V was clipped by 7 bases and J by 7 bases, with 11 bases between them. This CDR3 has 13 amino acids. CDR3 sequence (DNA): TGTGCCAGCACCTTAAGCGGCAATTCACCCCTCCACTTT. Translated, it gives CASTLSGNSPLHF.

The rearrangement uses TRBV19 and TRBJ2-5; no definite D call. The CDR3 is made up of 14 amino acids. Between the trimmed V and J ends, which lost 4 bases and 5 bases, there was a span of 14 bases. Per the germline V gene, CDR1 is LNHDA and CDR2 is SQIVND (reference sequence). The CDR3 spells CASSNQRNSETQYF. The CDR3 DNA is TGTGCCAGTAGTAATCAGAGGAATTCGGAGACCCAGTACTTC.

The J gene is TRBJ2-7, the V gene TRBV21-1; the D call in the table, TRBD1, was not verified against the DNA. TRBV21-1 is an annotated pseudogene. There are 14 residues in the CDR3. CDR3 DNA sequence: TGTGCCAGCAGCAAACACAGGGGGCTCTACGAGCAGTACTTC. It codes for CASSKHRGLYEQYF.

The V call is TRBV10-1, the J call TRBJ2-1; 11 positions agree with TRBD2. The V gene end was trimmed by 6 bases and the J gene end by 6 bases; junction bases not matched to a gene: 10. Germline CDR1 reads WNHNN; CDR2 reads SYGVQD (reference sequence). This CDR3 comprises 16 residues. CDR3 nucleotides: TGCGCCAGCAGAAACCCGACTAGCGGGGCGTTCAATGAGCAGTTCTTC. The encoded protein is CASRNPTSGAFNEQFF.

The chain joins TRBV6-5 to TRBJ2-1; a weak D match, TRBD1 (5 bases). Trimming stripped 4 bases from V and 7 bases from J, with 8 bases between. The CDR3 contains 12 residues. The germline V gene has CDR1 MNHEY and CDR2 SVGAGI. The CDR3 region is CASSSRENEQFF. The DNA of the CDR3 is TGTGCCAGCAGTTCCAGGGAAAATGAGCAGTTCTTC.

This chain connects TRBV5-1 to TRBJ2-2; TRBD2 aligns across 11 bases. This CDR3 contains 15 residues. Germline-derived CDR1 and CDR2 are SGHRS and YFSETQ. J was trimmed by 1 base and V by 4 bases; bases with no gene match: 0. The DNA for the CDR3 is TGCGCCAGCAGCGGGACTAGCGGGAACACCGGGGAGCTGTTTTTT. This encodes CASSGTSGNTGELFF. Full variable domain (rest looked up from reference TRBV5-1 and TRBJ2-2): KAGVTQTPRYLIKTRGQQVTLSCSPISGHRSVSWYQQTPGQGLQFLFEYFSETQRNKGNFPGRFSGRQFSNSRSEMNVSTLELGDSALYLCASSGTSGNTGELFFGEGSRLTVL.

The genes are TRBV10-3 and TRBJ1-1; the match to TRBD1 covers 8 bases. Germline trimming cut 9 bases from V and 1 base from J; bases unmatched to any gene: 13. The CDR3 sequence is 16 residues long. CDR1 ENHRY and CDR2 SYGVKD come from the germline V gene. Here the CDR3 reads CAIRANRGIENTEAFF. In DNA form, the CDR3 reads TGTGCCATACGGGCTAACAGGGGGATCGAGAACACTGAAGCTTTCTTT.

The rearrangement uses TRBV27 and TRBJ2-1, with 9 bases fitting TRBD1. The CDR3 has 15 residues. From germline, CDR1 is MNHEY and CDR2 SMNVEV (reference sequence). Trimming cost V 3 bases and J 3 bases; bases outside gene matches: 3. CDR3 in DNA: TGTGCCAGCAGTTTTTCGACAGGGGGCTACAATGAGCAGTTCTTC. Its translation is CASSFSTGGYNEQFF.

The chain employs TRBV6-1 and TRBJ2-3, with D possibly being TRBD1 (6 bases). V dropped 6 bases and J dropped 0 bases, with 10 bases sitting between them. In germline, CDR1 is MNHNS, CDR2 SASEGT. The CDR3 loop spans 14 amino acids. In nucleotides, the CDR3 is TGTGCCAGCAGAAAACAGGGAAGCACAGATACGCAGTATTTT. Protein product: CASRKQGSTDTQYF.

The chain joins TRBV5-4 to TRBJ2-4; 7 nucleotides align to TRBD1. After removal of 4 bases from V and 2 bases from J, the junction contained 3 bases not matched to a gene. Germline CDR1 is SGHNT and CDR2 is YYREEE (reference sequence). The CDR3 runs to 14 residues. The CDR3 DNA reads TGTGCCAGCAGCCCGGGACAGTCCAAAAACATTCAGTACTTC. Translation: CASSPGQSKNIQYF.

The gene calls are TRBV5-6 and TRBJ1-5, with 8 nucleotides matching TRBD1. Unmatched junction bases numbered 0, after V lost 0 bases and J lost 4 bases. This CDR3 is 14 amino acids long. Per germline, CDR1 SGHDT and CDR2 YYEEEE. In nucleotides, the CDR3 is TGTGCCAGCAGCTTGGGGACAGGGAATCAGCCCCAGCATTTT. As protein: CASSLGTGNQPQHF. The complete variable domain, with remaining parts taken from reference TRBV5-6 and TRBJ1-5, reads DAGVTQSPTHLIKTRGQQVTLRCSPKSGHDTVSWYQQALGQGPQFIFQYYEEEERQRGNFPDRFSGHQFPNYSSELNVNALLLGDSALYLCASSLGTGNQPQHFGDGTRLSIL.

The chain couples TRBV7-2 to TRBJ2-5, with a tentative D call TRBD2 (6 bases). Germline V gene sequence: CDR1 SGHTA, CDR2 FQGNSA. CDR3 length equals 14 residues. Trimming removed 5 bases at V and 4 bases at J, with 14 bases between. The CDR3 DNA sequence: TGTGCCAGCAGCCCAAGGGGCGGGGCAGAGACCCAGTACTTC. Its protein product is CASSPRGGAETQYF. Variable domain in full (rest from reference TRBV7-2 and TRBJ2-5): GAGVSQSPSNKVTEKGKDVELRCDPISGHTALYWYRQSLGQGLEFLIYFQGNSAPDKSGLPSDRFSAERTGGSVSTLTIQRTQQEDSAVYLCASSPRGGAETQYFGPGTRLLVL.

The J gene is TRBJ2-5, the V gene TRBV5-1; the match to TRBD1 covers 8 bases. J was trimmed by 3 bases and V by 4 bases; bases with no gene match: 5. Per the germline V gene, CDR1 is SGHRS and CDR2 is YFSETQ. The CDR3 is made up of 14 amino acids. The CDR3 is CASSPEQGEETQYF. CDR3 sequence (DNA): TGCGCCAGCAGCCCCGAACAGGGGGAAGAGACCCAGTACTTC.

This rearrangement joins TRBV4-3 to TRBJ1-5, with D unclear. Trimming removed 0 bases at V and 4 bases at J, with 10 bases between. This CDR3 is 15 amino acids long. Germline-derived CDR1 and CDR2 are LGHNA and YSLEER. The CDR3 nucleotides read TGCGCCAGCAGCCAAGATCGACTTGGAAATCAGCCCCAGCATTTT. The encoded protein is CASSQDRLGNQPQHF.